This T cell receptor beta chain was captured by sequencing in a study of T cell changes during pregnancy in multiple sclerosis. V was trimmed by 11 bases and J by 0 bases, leaving 16 bases between them. The length of the CDR3 is 14 residues. The germline CDR1 and CDR2 sequences are ENHRY and SYGVKD. Sequenced by immunoSEQ multiplex PCR; TCRdb stores in-frame clones only, minus some. The sample shows about 92,000 clones, roughly 92% of them seen only once. The chain is built from TRBV10-3 and TRBJ1-2; D might be TRBD1 (6 bases). The sequence was collected from a female donor with multiple sclerosis, enrolled in a pregnancy study. Sequencing used peripheral blood, obtained in the first trimester of pregnancy. The CDR3 here is CAVRDRSTNYGYTF. The CDR3 nucleotides are TGTGCCGTCCGAGACAGGTCGACTAACTATGGCTACACCTTC.